Shown below are 3 T cell receptor beta chains from a single sample sequenced in a study of shared clonotypes between healthy human individuals. Sequenced by immunoSEQ multiplex PCR; TCRdb stores in-frame clones only, minus some. The sample holds under 2,500,000 clones, approximately 94% seen once. Sequenced sample: naive CD4+ T cells sorted from blood. Sample subset: CD45RA+ positively selected. All receptors derive from a man aged 18 to 29 in good health.

This sequence joins TRBV28 and TRBJ2-7; D may be TRBD1 (6 bases). The CDR3 extends over 13 amino acids. Trimming cost V 6 bases and J 4 bases, with 13 bases left between them. Germline V gives CDR1 MDHEN, CDR2 SYDVKM. The CDR3 sequence is CASRDRDKYEQYF. The DNA of the CDR3 is TGTGCCAGCAGGGACCGGGACAAGTACGAGCAGTACTTC.

The chain is built from TRBV19 and TRBJ2-7, with D possibly matching TRBD2 (6 bases). The germline V and J ends were trimmed by 1 base and 3 bases, with 16 bases remaining between them. Germline V gives CDR1 LNHDA, CDR2 SQIVND (reference sequence). This CDR3 has 16 amino acids. The CDR3 DNA is TGTGCCAGTAGTATAGGGTCGGGCGGGGACTTCTACGAGCAGTACTTC. Protein product: CASSIGSGGDFYEQYF.

In regard to this clone: Within the sample, other DNA sequences also encode this same CDR3. V usage is TRBV18 and J usage is TRBJ1-3; unclear D gene. This CDR3 has 13 amino acids. From germline, CDR1 is KGHSH and CDR2 LQKENI. With 6 bases removed from V and 4 bases from J, the gap between germline ends came to 10 bases. The CDR3 sequence: CASSPTAGNTIYF. In DNA form, the CDR3 reads TGTGCCAGCTCTCCTACAGCCGGAAACACCATATATTTT.